This T cell receptor (beta chain) was found in a study of cytomegalovirus exposure and HLA in healthy donors. The CDR3 is made up of 12 amino acids. The germline V and J ends were trimmed by 0 bases and 7 bases, with 6 bases remaining between them. CDR1 SEHNR and CDR2 FQNEAQ come from the germline V gene (reference sequence). The primer mix had 60 Vbeta and 13 Jbeta primers. TCRdb's table, derived via immunoSEQ multiplex PCR, lists solely in-frame clones and lacks some. The table lists some 140,000 clones, 70% to 80% of them singletons. This clone was counted between two and nine times. The donors (healthy individuals) were bone marrow donors.

The clonotype comes from a man in his thirties or forties in good health and CMV-seronegative. This chain connects TRBV7-9 to TRBJ1-2; tentative D call: TRBD1 (5 bases). The sequenced material came from PBMCs. CDR3 region: CASSLAGGGYTF. In DNA, the CDR3 is TGTGCCAGCAGCTTAGCCGGGGGTGGCTACACCTTC. Supplemented by reference TRBV7-9 and TRBJ1-2, the full variable domain reads DTGVSQNPRHKITKRGQNVTFRCDPISEHNRLYWYRQTLGQGPEFLTYFQNEAQLEKSRLLSDRFSAERPKGSFSTLEIQRTEQGDSAMYLCASSLAGGGYTFGSGTRLTVV.